This T cell receptor (beta chain) was profiled in a study of shared clonotypes between healthy human individuals. Profiling relied on immunoSEQ multiplex PCR, and the TCRdb table lists in-frame clones only, not all of them. The table has roughly 2.5 million clones, 90% to 95% seen once. Splitting of CD4+ cells produced CD45RA+ naive and CD45RA-negative memory subsets. V was pared by 4 bases and J by 2 bases, with 9 bases of the junction left unmatched. The CDR3 sequence is 16 residues long. Per germline, CDR1 SGHNT and CDR2 YYREEE (reference sequence). This chain joins TRBV5-4 and TRBJ2-7; 10 nucleotides line up with TRBD2. The sequenced sample consisted of naive CD4+ T cells sorted from blood. Subset denoted: CD45RA+ positively selected. The sequence derives from a man in his late teens or twenties in good health. CDR3: CASSPSTSGIPYEQYF. Here the CDR3 DNA reads TGTGCCAGCAGCCCCAGTACTAGCGGGATCCCCTACGAGCAGTACTTC.